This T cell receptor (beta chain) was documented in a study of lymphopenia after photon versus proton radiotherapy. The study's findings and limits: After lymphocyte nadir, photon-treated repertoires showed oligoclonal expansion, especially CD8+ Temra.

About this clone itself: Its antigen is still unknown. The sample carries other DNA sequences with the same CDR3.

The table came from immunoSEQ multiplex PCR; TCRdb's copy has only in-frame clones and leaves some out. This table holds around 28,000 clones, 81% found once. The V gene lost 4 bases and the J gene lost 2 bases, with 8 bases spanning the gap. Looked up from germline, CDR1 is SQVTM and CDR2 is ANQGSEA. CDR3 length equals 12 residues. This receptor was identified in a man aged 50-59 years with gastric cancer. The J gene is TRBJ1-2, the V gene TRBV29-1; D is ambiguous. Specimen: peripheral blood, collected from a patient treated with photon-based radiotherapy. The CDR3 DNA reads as TGCAGCGTTGCTCACGGAAACTATGGCTACACCTTC. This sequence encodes CSVAHGNYGYTF.